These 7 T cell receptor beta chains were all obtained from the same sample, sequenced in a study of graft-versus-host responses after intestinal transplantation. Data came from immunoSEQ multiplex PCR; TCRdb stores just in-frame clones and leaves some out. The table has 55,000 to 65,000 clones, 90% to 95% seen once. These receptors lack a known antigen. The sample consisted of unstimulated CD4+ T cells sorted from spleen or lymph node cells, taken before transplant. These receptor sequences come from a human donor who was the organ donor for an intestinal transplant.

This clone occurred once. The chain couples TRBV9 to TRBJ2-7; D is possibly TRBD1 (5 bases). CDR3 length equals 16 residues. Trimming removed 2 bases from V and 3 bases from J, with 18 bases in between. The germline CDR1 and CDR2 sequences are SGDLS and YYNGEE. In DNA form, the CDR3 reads TGTGCCAGCAGCGTCGGCCCCAGGGAAAACTACTACGAGCAGTACTTC. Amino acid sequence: CASSVGPRENYYEQYF.

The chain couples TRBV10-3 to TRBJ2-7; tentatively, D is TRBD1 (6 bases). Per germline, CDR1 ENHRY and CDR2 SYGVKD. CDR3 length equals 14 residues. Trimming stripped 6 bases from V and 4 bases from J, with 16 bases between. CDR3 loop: CAISAYGTIYEQYF. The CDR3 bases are TGTGCCATCAGCGCATACGGGACAATTTACGAGCAGTACTTC.

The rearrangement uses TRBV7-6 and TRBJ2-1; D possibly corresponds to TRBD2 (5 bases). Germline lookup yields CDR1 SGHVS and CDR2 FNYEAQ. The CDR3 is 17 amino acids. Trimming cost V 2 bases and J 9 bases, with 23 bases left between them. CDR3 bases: TGTGCCAGCAGCTTAACCAACCCGGGGATGGGGATGGGTGAGCAGTTCTTC. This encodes CASSLTNPGMGMGEQFF.

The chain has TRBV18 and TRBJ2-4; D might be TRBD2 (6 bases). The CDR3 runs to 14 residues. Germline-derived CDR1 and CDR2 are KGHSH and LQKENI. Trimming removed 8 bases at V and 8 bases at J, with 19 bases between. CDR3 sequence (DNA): TGTGCCAGCCACGCGGGGTGGGATGATGACATTCAGTACTTC. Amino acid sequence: CASHAGWDDDIQYF.

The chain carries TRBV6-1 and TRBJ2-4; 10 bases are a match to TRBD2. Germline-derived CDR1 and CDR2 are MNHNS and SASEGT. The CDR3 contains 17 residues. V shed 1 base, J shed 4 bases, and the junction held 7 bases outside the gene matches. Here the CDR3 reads CASSEEAGGLAKNIQYF. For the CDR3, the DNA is TGTGCCAGCAGTGAAGAAGCTGGGGGACTAGCGAAAAACATTCAGTACTTC.

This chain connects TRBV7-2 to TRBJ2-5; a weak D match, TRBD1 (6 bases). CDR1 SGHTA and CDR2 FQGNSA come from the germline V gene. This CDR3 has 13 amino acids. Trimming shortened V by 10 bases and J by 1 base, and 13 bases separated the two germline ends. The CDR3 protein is CATVRGPQETQYF. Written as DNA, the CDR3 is TGTGCCACCGTCAGGGGCCCCCAAGAGACCCAGTACTTC.

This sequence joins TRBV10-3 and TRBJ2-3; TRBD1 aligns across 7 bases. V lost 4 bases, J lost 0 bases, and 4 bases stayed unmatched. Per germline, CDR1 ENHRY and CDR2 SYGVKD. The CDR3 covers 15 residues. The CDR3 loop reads CAISGSTGSTDTQYF. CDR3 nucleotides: TGTGCCATCAGTGGGTCGACAGGGAGCACAGATACGCAGTATTTT.